The text below deals with one T cell receptor beta chain. These data are taken from a study of tumor and adjacent non-tumor tissue in lung cancer. About the study: The cohort had 12 to 13 adenocarcinoma, a couple of squamous cell and 1 small cell patients.

The library came from three nested PCR rounds adapted from ARM-PCR protocols. Using its own MiXCR run on the multiplex PCR reads, TCRdb lists one record per CDR3 protein. Of more than 95,000 distinct CDR3 sequences in the sample, roughly 67% were seen once. The CDR3 runs 15 residues. Germline CDR1 SGHNT, CDR2 YENEEA. Trimming took off 5 bases at V and 0 bases at J, with 12 bases between the two ends. No cell sorting was done before RNA was extracted from the tissue. Sequences were obtained from lung tumor tissue. The chain employs TRBV11-3 and TRBJ2-3, with a tentative D call TRBD2 (5 bases). The origin of this receptor is a man younger than 45 with non-small cell lung cancer. CDR3 in amino acids: CASSPNSESTDTQYF. In DNA form, the CDR3 reads TGTGCCAGCAGCCCAAATAGCGAGAGCACAGATACGCAGTATTTT.